This TCR beta chain was found in a study of monozygotic twins with inflammatory bowel disease. Findings and limits, study-wide: Heterogeneous immunosuppressive treatment regimens may have introduced variability into patient repertoires. Inverse Simpson values showed less TCRbeta diversity in IBD patients than in their healthy co-twins.

Comments on this clonotype: What it recognizes is unknown.

Per germline, CDR1 SGHTA and CDR2 FQGTGA. The CDR3 extends over 15 amino acids. Using eight separate reactions per sample, the authors generated cDNA. TCRdb processed the 5' RACE reads again and assigns one entry to each CDR3 protein, with no DNA. In total, the table holds more than 300,000 distinct CDR3 sequences. Per donor, less than 3 ml of blood was collected and frozen. This sequence originates from a human donor with ulcerative colitis or Crohn's disease, or a healthy co-twin of an affected twin (not recorded which). The material sequenced was blood. The chain combines TRBV7-3 with TRBJ2-3; checking the TCRdb D call of TRBD1 is not possible without DNA. CDR3 amino acids: CASTWGETSTDTQYF.